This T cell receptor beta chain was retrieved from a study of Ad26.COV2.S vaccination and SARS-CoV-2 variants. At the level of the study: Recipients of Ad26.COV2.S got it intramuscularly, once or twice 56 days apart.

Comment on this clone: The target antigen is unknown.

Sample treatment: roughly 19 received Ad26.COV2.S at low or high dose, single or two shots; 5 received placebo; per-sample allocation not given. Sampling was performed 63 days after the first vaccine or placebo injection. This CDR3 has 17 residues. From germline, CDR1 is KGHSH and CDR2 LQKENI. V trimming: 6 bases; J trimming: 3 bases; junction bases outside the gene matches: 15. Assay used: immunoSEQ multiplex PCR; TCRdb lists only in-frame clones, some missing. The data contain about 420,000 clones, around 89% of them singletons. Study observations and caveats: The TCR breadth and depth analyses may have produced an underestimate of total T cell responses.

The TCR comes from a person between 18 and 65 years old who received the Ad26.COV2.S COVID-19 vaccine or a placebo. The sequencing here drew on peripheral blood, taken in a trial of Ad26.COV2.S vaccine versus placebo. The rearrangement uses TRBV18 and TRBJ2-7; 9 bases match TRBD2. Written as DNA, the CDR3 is TGTGCCAGCTCCCCCGAACCCGCTAGCGGGGAGAACTACGAGCAGTACTTC. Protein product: CASSPEPASGENYEQYF.